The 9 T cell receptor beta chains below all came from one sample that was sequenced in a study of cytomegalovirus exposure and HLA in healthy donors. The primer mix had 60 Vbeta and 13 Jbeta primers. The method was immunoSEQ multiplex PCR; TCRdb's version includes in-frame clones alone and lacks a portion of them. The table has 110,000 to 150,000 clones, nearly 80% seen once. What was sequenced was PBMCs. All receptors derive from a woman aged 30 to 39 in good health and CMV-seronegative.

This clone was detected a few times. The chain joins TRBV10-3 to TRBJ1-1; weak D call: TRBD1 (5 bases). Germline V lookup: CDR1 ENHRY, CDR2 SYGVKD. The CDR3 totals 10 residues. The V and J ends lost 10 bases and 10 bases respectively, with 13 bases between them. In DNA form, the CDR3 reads TGTGCCAAGGGGCGTATTGGAGCTTTCTTT. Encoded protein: CAKGRIGAFF.

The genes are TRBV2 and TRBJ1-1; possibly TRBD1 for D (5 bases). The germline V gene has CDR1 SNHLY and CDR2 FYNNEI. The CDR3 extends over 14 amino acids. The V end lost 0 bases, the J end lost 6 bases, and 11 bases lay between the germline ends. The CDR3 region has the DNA TGTGCCAGCAGTGAAGCGACAGAGACCCCTGAAGCTTTCTTT. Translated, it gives CASSEATETPEAFF.

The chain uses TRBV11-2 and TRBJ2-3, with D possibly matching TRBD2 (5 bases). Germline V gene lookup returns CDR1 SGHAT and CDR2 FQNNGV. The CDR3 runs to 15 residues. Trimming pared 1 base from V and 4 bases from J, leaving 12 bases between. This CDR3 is CASSLVVTTPDTQYF. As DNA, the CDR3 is TGTGCCAGCAGCTTAGTTGTGACTACTCCAGATACGCAGTATTTT.

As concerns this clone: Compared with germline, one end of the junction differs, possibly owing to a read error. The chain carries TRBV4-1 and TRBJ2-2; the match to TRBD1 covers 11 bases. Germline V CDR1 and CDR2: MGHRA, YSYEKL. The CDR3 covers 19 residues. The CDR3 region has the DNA TGCGCCAGCAGCCAAGATATCACCGGGACAGGGGGGAACGCCGGGGAGCTGTTTTTT. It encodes CASSQDITGTGGNAGELFF.

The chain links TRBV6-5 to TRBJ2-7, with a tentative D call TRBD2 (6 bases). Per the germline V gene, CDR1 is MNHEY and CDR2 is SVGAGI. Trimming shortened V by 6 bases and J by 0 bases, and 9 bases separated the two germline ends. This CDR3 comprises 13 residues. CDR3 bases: TGTGCCAGCAGGCCCGGGAGCTCCTACGAGCAGTACTTC. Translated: CASRPGSSYEQYF.

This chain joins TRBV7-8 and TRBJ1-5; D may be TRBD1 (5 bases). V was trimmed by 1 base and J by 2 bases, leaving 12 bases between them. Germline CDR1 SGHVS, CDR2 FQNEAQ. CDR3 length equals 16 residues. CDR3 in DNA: TGTGCCAGCAGCTTAGGTCAGGGCCTTGGCAATCAGCCCCAGCATTTT. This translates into CASSLGQGLGNQPQHF.

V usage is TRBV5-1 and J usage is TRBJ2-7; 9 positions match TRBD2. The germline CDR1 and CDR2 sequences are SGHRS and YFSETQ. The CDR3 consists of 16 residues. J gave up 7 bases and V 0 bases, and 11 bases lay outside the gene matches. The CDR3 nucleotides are TGCGCCAGCAGCTTGGGTGGGACTAGCTCTTCGGGGGAGCAGTACTTC. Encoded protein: CASSLGGTSSSGEQYF. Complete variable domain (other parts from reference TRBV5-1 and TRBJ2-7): KAGVTQTPRYLIKTRGQQVTLSCSPISGHRSVSWYQQTPGQGLQFLFEYFSETQRNKGNFPGRFSGRQFSNSRSEMNVSTLELGDSALYLCASSLGGTSSSGEQYFGPGTRLTVT.

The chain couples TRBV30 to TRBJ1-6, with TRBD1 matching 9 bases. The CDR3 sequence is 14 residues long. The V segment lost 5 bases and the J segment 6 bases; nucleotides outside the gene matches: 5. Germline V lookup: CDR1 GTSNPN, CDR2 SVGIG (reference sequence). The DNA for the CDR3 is TGTGCCTGGGTACAGGGGGCAGGTAATTCACCCCTCCACTTT. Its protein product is CAWVQGAGNSPLHF.

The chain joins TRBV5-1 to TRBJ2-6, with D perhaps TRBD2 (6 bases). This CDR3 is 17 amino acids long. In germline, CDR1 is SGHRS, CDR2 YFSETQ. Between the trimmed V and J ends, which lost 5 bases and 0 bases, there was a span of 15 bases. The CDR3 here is CASRSGLTLSGANVLTF. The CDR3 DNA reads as TGCGCCAGCAGATCGGGACTGACTCTCTCTGGGGCCAACGTCCTGACTTTC.